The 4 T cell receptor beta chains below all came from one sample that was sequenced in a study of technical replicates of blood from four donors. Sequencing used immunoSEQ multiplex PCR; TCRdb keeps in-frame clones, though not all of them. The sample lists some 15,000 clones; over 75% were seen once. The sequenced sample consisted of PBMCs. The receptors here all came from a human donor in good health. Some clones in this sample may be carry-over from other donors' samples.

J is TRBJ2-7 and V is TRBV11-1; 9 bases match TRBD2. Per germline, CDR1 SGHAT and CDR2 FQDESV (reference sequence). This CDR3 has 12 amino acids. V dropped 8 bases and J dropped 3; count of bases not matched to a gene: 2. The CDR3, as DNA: TGTGCCAGCGGTAGCGGGAGCTACGAGCAGTACTTC. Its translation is CASGSGSYEQYF.

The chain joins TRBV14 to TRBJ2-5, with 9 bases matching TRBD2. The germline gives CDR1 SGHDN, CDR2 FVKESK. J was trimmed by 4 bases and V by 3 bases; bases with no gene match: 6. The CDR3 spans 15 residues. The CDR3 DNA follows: TGTGCCAGCAGCCATCCGATAGCGGGAGCAGAGACCCAGTACTTC. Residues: CASSHPIAGAETQYF.

The DNA for the CDR3 is TGTGCCAGTAGTAGCGTTGGGGGGGCAAATGAGCAGTTCTTC. This gives the protein CASSSVGGANEQFF. This rearrangement joins TRBV19 to TRBJ2-1, with D perhaps TRBD2 (7 bases). V was clipped by 4 bases and J by 7 bases, with 14 bases between them. Per the germline V gene, CDR1 is LNHDA and CDR2 is SQIVND (reference sequence). This CDR3 contains 14 residues. Full variable domain (missing parts from reference TRBV19 and TRBJ2-1): DGGITQSPKYLFRKEGQNVTLSCEQNLNHDAMYWYRQDPGQGLRLIYYSQIVNDFQKGDIAEGYSVSREKKESFPLTVTSAQKNPTAFYLCASSSVGGANEQFFGPGTRLTVL.

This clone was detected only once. The CDR3 DNA follows: TGCGCCAGCAGCACCCCGGGACTAGCGGGAGTGAATGAGCAGTTCTTC. This encodes CASSTPGLAGVNEQFF. The chain recombines TRBV5-1 with TRBJ2-1; TRBD2 matches 14 bases. Germline V CDR1 and CDR2: SGHRS, YFSETQ. The CDR3 has 16 residues. V lost 4 bases and J lost 7; bases outside the gene matches: 7.